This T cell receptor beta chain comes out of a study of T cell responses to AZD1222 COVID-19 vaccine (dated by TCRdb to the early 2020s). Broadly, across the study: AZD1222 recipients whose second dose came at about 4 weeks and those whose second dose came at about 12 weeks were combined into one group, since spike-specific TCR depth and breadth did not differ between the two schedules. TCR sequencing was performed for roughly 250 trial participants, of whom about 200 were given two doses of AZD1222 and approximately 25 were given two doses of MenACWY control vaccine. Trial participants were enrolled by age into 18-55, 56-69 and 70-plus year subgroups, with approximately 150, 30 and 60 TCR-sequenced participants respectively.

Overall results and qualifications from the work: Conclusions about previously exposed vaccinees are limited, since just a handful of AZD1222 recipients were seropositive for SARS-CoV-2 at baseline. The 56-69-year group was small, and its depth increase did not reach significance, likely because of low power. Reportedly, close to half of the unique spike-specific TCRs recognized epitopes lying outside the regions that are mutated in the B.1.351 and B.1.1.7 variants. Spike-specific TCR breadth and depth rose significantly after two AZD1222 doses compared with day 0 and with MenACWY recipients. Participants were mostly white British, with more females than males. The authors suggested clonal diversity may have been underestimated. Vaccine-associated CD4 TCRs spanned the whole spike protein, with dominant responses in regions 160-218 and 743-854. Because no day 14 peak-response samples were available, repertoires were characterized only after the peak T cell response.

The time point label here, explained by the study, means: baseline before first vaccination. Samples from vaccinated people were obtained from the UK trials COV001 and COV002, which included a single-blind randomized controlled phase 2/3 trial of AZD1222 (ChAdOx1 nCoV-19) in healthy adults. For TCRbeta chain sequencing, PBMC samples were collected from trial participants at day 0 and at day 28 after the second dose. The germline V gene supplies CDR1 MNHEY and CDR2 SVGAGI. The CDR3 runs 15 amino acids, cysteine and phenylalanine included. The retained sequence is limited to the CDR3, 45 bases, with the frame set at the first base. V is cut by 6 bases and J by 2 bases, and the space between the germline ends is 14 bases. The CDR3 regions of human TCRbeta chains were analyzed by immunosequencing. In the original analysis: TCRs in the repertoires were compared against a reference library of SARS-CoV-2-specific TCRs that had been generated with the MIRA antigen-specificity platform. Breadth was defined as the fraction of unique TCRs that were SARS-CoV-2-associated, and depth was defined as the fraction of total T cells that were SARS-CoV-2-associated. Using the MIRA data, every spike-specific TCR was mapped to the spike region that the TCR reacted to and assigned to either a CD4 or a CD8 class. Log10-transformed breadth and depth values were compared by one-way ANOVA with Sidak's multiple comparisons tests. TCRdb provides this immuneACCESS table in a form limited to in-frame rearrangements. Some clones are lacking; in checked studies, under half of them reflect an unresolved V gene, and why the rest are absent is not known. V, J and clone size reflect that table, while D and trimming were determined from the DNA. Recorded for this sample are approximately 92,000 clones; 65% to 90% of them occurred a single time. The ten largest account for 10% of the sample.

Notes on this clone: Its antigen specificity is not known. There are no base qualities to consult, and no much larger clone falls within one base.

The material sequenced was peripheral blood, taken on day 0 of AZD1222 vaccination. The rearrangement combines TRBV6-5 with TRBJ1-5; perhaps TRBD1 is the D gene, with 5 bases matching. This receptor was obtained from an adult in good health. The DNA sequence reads TGTGCCAGCAGGTCCCTCCGGGACCGCAATCAGCCCCAGCATTTT. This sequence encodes CASRSLRDRNQPQHF.